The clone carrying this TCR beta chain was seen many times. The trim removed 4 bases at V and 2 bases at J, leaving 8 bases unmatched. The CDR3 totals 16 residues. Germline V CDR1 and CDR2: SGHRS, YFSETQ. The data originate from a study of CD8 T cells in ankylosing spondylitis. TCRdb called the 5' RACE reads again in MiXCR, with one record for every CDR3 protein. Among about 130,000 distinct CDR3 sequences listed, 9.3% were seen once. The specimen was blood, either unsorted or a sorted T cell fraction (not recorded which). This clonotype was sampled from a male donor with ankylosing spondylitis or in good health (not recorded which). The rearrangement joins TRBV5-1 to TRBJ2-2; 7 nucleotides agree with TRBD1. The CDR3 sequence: CASSPWRQGNTGELFF. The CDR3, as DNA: TGCGCCAGCAGCCCGTGGAGACAGGGAAACACCGGGGAGCTGTTTTTT.